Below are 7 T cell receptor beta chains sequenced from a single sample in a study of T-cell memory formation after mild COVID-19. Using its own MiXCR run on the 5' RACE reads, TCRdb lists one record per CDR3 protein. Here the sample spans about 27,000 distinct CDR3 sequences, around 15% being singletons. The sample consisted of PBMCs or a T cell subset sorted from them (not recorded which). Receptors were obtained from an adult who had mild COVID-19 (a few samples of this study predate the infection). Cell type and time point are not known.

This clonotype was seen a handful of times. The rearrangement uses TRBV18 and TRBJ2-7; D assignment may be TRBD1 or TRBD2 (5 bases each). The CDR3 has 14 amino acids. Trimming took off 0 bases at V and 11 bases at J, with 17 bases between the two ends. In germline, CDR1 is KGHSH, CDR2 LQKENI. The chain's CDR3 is CASSPPDGGQGEYF. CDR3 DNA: TGTGCCAGCTCACCACCGGACGGAGGCCAAGGGGAGTACTTC. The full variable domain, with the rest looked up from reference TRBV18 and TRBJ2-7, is NAGVMQNPRHLVRRRGQEARLRCSPMKGHSHVYWYRQLPEEGLKFMVYLQKENIIDESGMPKERFSAEFPKEGPSILRIQQVVRGDSAAYFCASSPPDGGQGEYFGPGTRLTVT.

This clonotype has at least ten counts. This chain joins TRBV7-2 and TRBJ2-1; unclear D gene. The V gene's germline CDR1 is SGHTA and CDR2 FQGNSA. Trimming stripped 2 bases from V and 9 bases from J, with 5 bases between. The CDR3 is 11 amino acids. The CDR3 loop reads CASSLKSEQFF. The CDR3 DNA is TGTGCCAGCAGCTTAAAAAGTGAGCAGTTCTTC.

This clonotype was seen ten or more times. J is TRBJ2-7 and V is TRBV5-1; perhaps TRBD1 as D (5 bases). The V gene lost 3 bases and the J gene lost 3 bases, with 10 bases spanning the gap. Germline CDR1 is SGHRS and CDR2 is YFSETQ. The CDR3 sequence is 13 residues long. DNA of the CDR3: TGCGCCAGCAGCTCCCAAGACAGCTACGAGCAGTACTTC. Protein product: CASSSQDSYEQYF.

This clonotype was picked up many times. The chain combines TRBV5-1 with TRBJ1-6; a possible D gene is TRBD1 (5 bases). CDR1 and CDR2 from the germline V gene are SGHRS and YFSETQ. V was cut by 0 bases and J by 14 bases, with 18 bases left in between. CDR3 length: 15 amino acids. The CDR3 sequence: CASSLAVSGSRALHF. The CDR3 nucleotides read TGCGCCAGCAGCTTGGCGGTCTCGGGCTCCAGGGCCCTCCACTTT.

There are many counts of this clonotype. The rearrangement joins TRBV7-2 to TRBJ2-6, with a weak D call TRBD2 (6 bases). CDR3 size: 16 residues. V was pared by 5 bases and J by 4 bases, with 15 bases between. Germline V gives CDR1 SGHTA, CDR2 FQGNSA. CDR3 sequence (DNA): TGTGCCAGCAGCATCTGGGCGGGGTCAGGGGCCAACGTCCTGACTTTC. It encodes CASSIWAGSGANVLTF.

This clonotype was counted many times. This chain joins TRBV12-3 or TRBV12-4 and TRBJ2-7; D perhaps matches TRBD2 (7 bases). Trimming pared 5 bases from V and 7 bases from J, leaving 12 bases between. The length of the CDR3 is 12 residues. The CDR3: CASSPGEGEQYF. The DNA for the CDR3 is TGTGCCAGCAGTCCAGGGGAGGGAGAGCAGTACTTC.

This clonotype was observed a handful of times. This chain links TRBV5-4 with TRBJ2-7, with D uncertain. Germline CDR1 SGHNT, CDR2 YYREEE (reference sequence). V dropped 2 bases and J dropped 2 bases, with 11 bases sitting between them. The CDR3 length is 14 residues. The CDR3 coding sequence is TGTGCCAGCAGCTTTTCCCCGAGCACCTACGAGCAGTACTTC. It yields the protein CASSFSPSTYEQYF.